Listed below are T cell receptor beta chains from one sample, sequenced in a study of post-analysis software for immune sequencing data. TCRdb called the PCR reads again in MiXCR, with one record for every CDR3 protein. The sample has hundreds of thousands of distinct CDR3 sequences; approximately 50% are singletons. Material: blood. These receptors were obtained from a girl aged 5-17 years with multiple sclerosis. Each CDR3 is given with its conserved first and last residue. A D gene is named only where the DNA matches it firmly. Only some rows state a clone size, as once, few, many or a class for expanded clones.

j_gene | d_gene | abundance | v_gene | CDR3nt | CDR3aa
TRBJ1-6 | - | - | TRBV12-3/TRBV12-4 | TGTGCCAGCAGTTTTGGCCTGAATTCACCCCTCCACTTT | CASSFGLNSPLHF
TRBJ2-7 | - | - | TRBV6-5 | TGTGCCAGCAGTTCCCTCAGGCAAGGGCTCTACGAGCAGTACTTC | CASSSLRQGLYEQYF
TRBJ2-1 | TRBD2 | - | TRBV29-1 | TGCAGCGTTGAACCACGGACTAGTTGGGATGAGCAGTTCTTC | CSVEPRTSWDEQFF
TRBJ2-7 | TRBD2 | few | TRBV10-3 | TGTGCCATCAACCCGGGACTAGCGAGAAACTACGAGCAGTACTTC | CAINPGLARNYEQYF
TRBJ2-1 | TRBD2 | - | TRBV29-1 | TGCAGCGTTGACAGCGGGACCGTCGCCGGGCAGTTCTTC | CSVDSGTVAGQFF
TRBJ2-7 | - | - | TRBV18 | TGTGCCAGCTCACCACCGACCGGACAAGGCCCCTACGAGCAGTACTTC | CASSPPTGQGPYEQYF
TRBJ1-2 | TRBD1 | - | TRBV15 | TGTGCCACCAGCAGACCGAGGACAGGCTTGGGCTACACCTTC | CATSRPRTGLGYTF
TRBJ2-7 | - | - | TRBV3-1 | TGTGCCAGCAGCCCTCATACCTCCGAGCAGTACTTC | CASSPHTSEQYF
TRBJ2-1 | TRBD2 | - | TRBV6-2/TRBV6-3 | TGTGCCAGCAGAGATCCCCGGGGTCTAGCGGGAGGTCCTAACAATGAGCAGTTCTTC | CASRDPRGLAGGPNNEQFF
TRBJ2-7 | - | - | TRBV25-1 | TGTGCCAGCAGTGAGTTGGCAAACCTCTACGAGCAGTACTTC | CASSELANLYEQYF